This is a list of T cell receptor beta chains from one sample in a study of cytomegalovirus exposure and HLA in healthy donors. Clones were sequenced by immunoSEQ multiplex PCR, and TCRdb holds only the in-frame ones, with some missing. The sample carries roughly 79,000 clones, 85% to 95% recorded once. Sequencing was performed on PBMCs. The receptors here all came from a man between 18 and 35 years old in good health and CMV-seronegative. Each CDR3 is given without its conserved first and last residue. Each record gives: V gene, CDR3 protein.

v_gene: TRBV15
CDR3aa: ATSRDLGASGQETQY

v_gene: TRBV7-3
CDR3aa: ASSFPPVRVGNTIY

v_gene: TRBV29-1
CDR3aa: SVDRDTGELF

v_gene: TRBV27
CDR3aa: ASSHPGLAGGGELF

v_gene: TRBV4-1
CDR3aa: ASSPILSYNEQF

v_gene: TRBV6-1
CDR3aa: ASSERRTTEKLF

v_gene: TRBV6-5
CDR3aa: ASRRRSNQPQH

v_gene: TRBV7-2
CDR3aa: ASSQGPSHEQY

v_gene: TRBV28
CDR3aa: ASSLLRVGNTEAF

v_gene: TRBV4-1
CDR3aa: ASSQARRTSPYGYT

v_gene: TRBV7-9
CDR3aa: ASSFGLVSYEQY

v_gene: TRBV29-1
CDR3aa: SVRTGGRNTGELF

v_gene: TRBV6-5
CDR3aa: ASSYSGGGGYGYT

v_gene: TRBV5-4
CDR3aa: ASSWGLGGPDTEAF

v_gene: TRBV5-4
CDR3aa: ASSNPQGNTEAF

v_gene: TRBV9
CDR3aa: ASSPRLAGVNEQY

v_gene: TRBV25-1
CDR3aa: ASSEVRGRVYEQY

v_gene: TRBV5-1
CDR3aa: ASSRQGSSGNTIY

v_gene: TRBV7-2
CDR3aa: ASSLSGSSYNEQF

v_gene: TRBV27
CDR3aa: ASRDTYNQPQH

v_gene: TRBV5-1
CDR3aa: ASSLYGWEVAGSQETQY

v_gene: TRBV2
CDR3aa: ASSEVQGATEAF

v_gene: TRBV5-1
CDR3aa: ASSLGGTGVIEQY

v_gene: TRBV7-8
CDR3aa: ASSEWTSRYEQY

v_gene: TRBV18
CDR3aa: ASSPSAGFYYYEQY

v_gene: TRBV5-8
CDR3aa: ASSLALRSYEQY

v_gene: TRBV6-8
CDR3aa: ASTPGGRETQY

v_gene: TRBV5-4
CDR3aa: ASSPDKFYGYT

v_gene: TRBV5-1
CDR3aa: ASSLSPAGYNEQF

v_gene: TRBV27
CDR3aa: ASRGLAGGPSSYEQY

v_gene: TRBV7-9
CDR3aa: ASSAGLPMNTEAF